These 17 T cell receptor beta chains came from one sample sequenced in a study of cytomegalovirus exposure and HLA in healthy donors. PCR employed 60 Vbeta and 13 Jbeta primers. Using immunoSEQ multiplex PCR, the repertoire was profiled, and TCRdb retains in-frame clones only, with some absent. The sample consists of about 170,000 clones, around 62% of them appearing once. Sequencing was performed on PBMCs. Receptors originate from a man in his forties or fifties in good health and CMV-seronegative.

V and J are TRBV27 and TRBJ2-7; 12 nucleotides agree with TRBD2. Germline CDR1 and CDR2: MNHEY and SMNVEV (reference sequence). This CDR3 has 16 amino acids. V lost 0 bases, J lost 0 bases, and 0 bases stayed unmatched. The CDR3 sequence is CASSLSTSGSSYEQYF. The CDR3 DNA reads TGTGCCAGCAGTTTATCGACTAGCGGGAGCTCCTACGAGCAGTACTTC.

The chain is built from TRBV5-1 and TRBJ2-6, with a weak D call TRBD2 (6 bases). Looked up from germline, CDR1 is SGHRS and CDR2 is YFSETQ. V was clipped by 5 bases and J by 1 base, with 13 bases between them. This CDR3 contains 16 residues. CDR3 in DNA: TGCGCCAGCAGGCACAGGAGGGAGTCTGGGGCCAACGTCCTGACTTTC. The encoded protein is CASRHRRESGANVLTF.

This chain links TRBV19 with TRBJ2-3, with D maybe TRBD2 (5 bases). The germline V and J ends were trimmed by 6 bases and 2 bases, with 12 bases remaining between them. The CDR3 is 14 amino acids. From germline, CDR1 is LNHDA and CDR2 SQIVND (reference sequence). As DNA, the CDR3 is TGTGCCAGTAGCCAGGTCGGGAACACAGATACGCAGTATTTT. Residues: CASSQVGNTDTQYF.

The chain links TRBV4-3 to TRBJ2-2; possible D gene TRBD2, 5 bases. The V end lost 0 bases, the J end lost 4 bases, and 15 bases lay between the germline ends. From germline, CDR1 is LGHNA and CDR2 YSLEER. The length of the CDR3 is 17 residues. CDR3 sequence: CASSQDLPRDVTGELFF. Written as DNA, the CDR3 is TGCGCCAGCAGCCAAGATCTACCCCGGGATGTCACCGGGGAGCTGTTTTTT.

Remarks on this clone: Germline is not matched at one junction end, which may reflect a read error. V is TRBV7-9 and J is TRBJ2-5; TRBD2 aligns across 15 bases. This CDR3 region has 17 residues. Germline V gene sequence: CDR1 SEHNR, CDR2 FQNEAQ (reference sequence). CDR3 region: CSSSPGLAGGRMETQYF. For the CDR3, the DNA is TGTTCCAGCAGCCCTGGACTAGCGGGGGGGCGAATGGAGACCCAGTACTTC.

This clone was observed once. The J gene is TRBJ1-1, the V gene TRBV6-6; D not resolved. The germline CDR1 and CDR2 sequences are MNHNY and SVGAGI (reference sequence). The CDR3 consists of 13 residues. Trimming took 6 bases from V and 1 from J, leaving 9 bases between them. CDR3 region: CASRETRNTEAFF. The CDR3 bases are TGTGCCAGCAGAGAGACAAGGAACACTGAAGCTTTCTTT.

This clone was seen a few times. V usage is TRBV28 and J usage is TRBJ1-4, with TRBD1 identical over 9 bases. Germline assignment: CDR1 MDHEN and CDR2 SYDVKM. Unmatched junction bases numbered 6, after V lost 7 bases and J lost 6 bases. This CDR3 is 14 amino acids long. CDR3 sequence reads: CASTRTGVDEKLFF. In nucleotides, the CDR3 is TGTGCCAGCACCCGGACAGGGGTGGATGAAAAACTGTTTTTT.

The DNA of the CDR3 is TGTGCCAGCAGCCCGGACAGGATGATTTATGGCTACACCTTC. Residues: CASSPDRMIYGYTF. This chain joins TRBV14 and TRBJ1-2; TRBD1 aligns across 7 bases. The CDR3 is 14 residues long. With 4 bases clipped from V and 5 bases from J, the junction kept 7 bases outside the gene matches. Germline V gene lookup returns CDR1 SGHDN and CDR2 FVKESK. Full variable domain (remainder filled in from reference TRBV14 and TRBJ1-2): EAGVTQFPSHSVIEKGQTVTLRCDPISGHDNLYWYRRVMGKEIKFLLHFVKESKQDESGMPNNRFLAERTGGTYSTLKVQPAELEDSGVYFCASSPDRMIYGYTFGSGTRLTVV.

CDR3 bases: TGTGCCAGCAGTCCCCGTCTAGCGGGGGGAGAGACCCAGTACTTC. It yields the protein CASSPRLAGGETQYF. V gene TRBV6-6 combines with J gene TRBJ2-5; 11 bases line up with TRBD2. Trimming removed 5 bases from V and 4 bases from J; junction bases left unmatched: 6. The CDR3 consists of 15 residues. Per germline, CDR1 MNHNY and CDR2 SVGAGI (reference sequence).

The chain combines TRBV5-1 with TRBJ2-7; 8 bases are shared with TRBD1. The junction had 6 bases not matched to a gene; V was cut back by 2 bases and J by 5 bases. Germline values: CDR1 SGHRS, CDR2 YFSETQ. The length of the CDR3 is 14 residues. CDR3 nucleotides: TGCGCCAGCAGCTTACTACAGGGGGACAACGAGCAGTACTTC. This codes for CASSLLQGDNEQYF.

This clone was counted a few times. Germline is not matched at one junction end, which may reflect a read error. The chain recombines TRBV7-9 with TRBJ2-5, with 10 bases lining up with TRBD2. The germline V gene encodes CDR1 SEHNR and CDR2 FQNEAQ (reference sequence). The length of the CDR3 is 15 residues. The CDR3: CSSSLVSSGRQTQYF. The CDR3 DNA reads as TGTTCCAGCAGCTTAGTGTCTAGCGGGAGACAGACCCAGTACTTC.

The V and J genes are TRBV5-6 and TRBJ1-3; 9 nucleotides line up with TRBD1. V lost 4 bases to trimming and J lost 8 bases; unmatched junction nucleotides: 10. There are 15 residues in the CDR3. Germline assignment: CDR1 SGHDT and CDR2 YYEEEE. The CDR3 DNA sequence: TGTGCCAGCAGCCCTGGGGGGACAGGGATACACACCATATATTTT. As protein: CASSPGGTGIHTIYF.

The rearrangement links TRBV5-8 to TRBJ2-1; the D gene is possibly TRBD1 (6 bases). The germline V gene encodes CDR1 SGHTS and CDR2 YDEGEE. Trimming removed 4 bases from V and 2 bases from J, with 28 bases in between. This CDR3 contains 20 residues. CDR3 region: CASSATPADSMTLTYNEQFF. DNA of the CDR3: TGTGCCAGCAGCGCCACCCCGGCGGACAGTATGACATTAACCTACAATGAGCAGTTCTTC.

This chain uses TRBV12-5 with TRBJ2-7; 9 positions agree with TRBD2. Per germline, CDR1 LGHNT and CDR2 FRNRAP. Trimming took 0 bases from V and 2 from J; bases not matched to a gene: 5. The CDR3 spans 16 residues. CDR3 in DNA: TGTGCTAGTGGTTTGGTAGTGCGGGAGGGAACCTACGAGCAGTACTTC. This translates into CASGLVVREGTYEQYF.

On this clone itself: At one end, the junction sequence differs from germline, possibly due to a read error. The J gene is TRBJ1-2, the V gene TRBV5-4; no reliable D call. CDR3 length: 11 residues. Looked up from germline, CDR1 is SGHNT and CDR2 is YYREEE (reference sequence). The DNA for the CDR3 is TGTGCCAGCAGCTTCTCCCAGACTAGGACTTTC. This translates into CASSFSQTRTF.

The chain employs TRBV4-3 and TRBJ2-3; 8 bases align to TRBD2. CDR1 and CDR2 from the germline V gene are LGHNA and YSLEER. The ends lost 0 bases at V and 3 bases at J; junction bases unmatched: 8. This CDR3 has 17 residues. The CDR3 spells CASSQEGGGGRTDTQYF. CDR3 in DNA: TGCGCCAGCAGCCAAGAAGGGGGTGGCGGGAGGACAGATACGCAGTATTTT.

The chain has TRBV6-1 and TRBJ1-3; D gene uncertain. V dropped 0 bases and J dropped 4 bases, with 10 bases sitting between them. CDR1 and CDR2 (germline): MNHNS, SASEGT. CDR3 length: 15 amino acids. The CDR3 region is CASSEASQIGNTIYF. CDR3 bases: TGTGCCAGCAGTGAAGCCAGTCAGATCGGAAACACCATATATTTT.